This T cell receptor (beta chain) came from a study of T cells in localized non-small cell lung cancer. Study-wide results and caveats: Without multi-region sequencing, intratumor heterogeneity could not be excluded.

About this clone itself: Its antigen is not identified.

CDR3 size: 17 residues. V dropped 1 base and J dropped 5; count of bases not matched to a gene: 13. Germline assignment: CDR1 MGHRA and CDR2 YSYEKL. Clones were sequenced by immunoSEQ multiplex PCR, and TCRdb holds only the in-frame ones, with some missing. The sample lists under 35,000 clones; around 92% were seen once. The chain recombines TRBV4-1 with TRBJ2-5, with TRBD1 matching over 7 bases. This clonotype originated in a woman between 35 and 70 years old with stage III lung adenocarcinoma. The material sequenced was peripheral blood mononuclear cells, taken before any cancer treatment. The CDR3 spells CASSQGIARGRRETQYF. CDR3 sequence (DNA): TGCGCCAGCAGCCAAGGGATAGCAAGGGGGCGCAGGGAGACCCAGTACTTC.